This is a list of T cell receptor beta chains from one sample in a study of shared clonotypes between healthy human individuals. Data came from immunoSEQ multiplex PCR; TCRdb stores just in-frame clones and leaves some out. This sample has around 2.3 million clones, with 90% to 96% found just once. What was sequenced was naive CD4+ T cells sorted from blood. These TCRs come from a man younger than 35 in good health. The CDR3 runs from the conserved cysteine through the conserved F or W. The D gene is left open where the match is weak. A row's size may be missing; if present it is once, few, many or a size class.

d_call	clone_size	v_call	j_call	cdr3_nt	cdr3_aa
NA	NA	TRBV5-4	TRBJ1-1	TGTGCCAGCAGCCGCAGGGGAGCCACTGAAGCTTTCTTT	CASSRRGATEAFF
NA	NA	TRBV7-9	TRBJ2-5	TGTGCCAGCAGCTTAGGTGGGGAGAAGCTGGGGACCCAGTACTTC	CASSLGGEKLGTQYF
NA	NA	TRBV10-1	TRBJ2-3	TGCGCCGCAAACGAAAATCGGGACACGCAGTATTTT	CAANENRDTQYF
NA	once	TRBV30	TRBJ1-6	TGTGCCTGGGTGGAGGGTCCAAGCTCCTATAATTCACCCCTCCACTTT	CAWVEGPSSYNSPLHF
NA	NA	TRBV11-3	TRBJ2-6	TGTGCCAGCAGCCCGGCGTGGGGGTCTGGGGCCAACGTCCTGACTTTC	CASSPAWGSGANVLTF
NA	NA	TRBV28	TRBJ1-2	TGTGCCAGCAGGCCTCCGGAGACCTATGGCTACACCTTC	CASRPPETYGYTF
NA	NA	TRBV30	TRBJ1-6	TGTGCCTGGAGTATCCAGTGGGTCTCCTATAATTCACCCCTCCACTTT	CAWSIQWVSYNSPLHF
NA	NA	TRBV2	TRBJ1-5	TGTGCCAGCAGTGAAGGGGGTTATAGCAATCAGCCCCAGCATTTT	CASSEGGYSNQPQHF
NA	once	TRBV10-3	TRBJ2-3	TGTGCCATCAGTGAGTCAAGGGGCGCGGCAGATACGCAGTATTTT	CAISESRGAADTQYF
NA	NA	TRBV27	TRBJ1-2	TGTGCCAGCAGTTTCGGGGGAGGTTCGTCTGGCTACACCTTC	CASSFGGGSSGYTF
NA	NA	TRBV30	TRBJ1-6	TGTGCCTGGGGGGACGGCAACAATTCACCCCTCCACTTT	CAWGDGNNSPLHF
NA	NA	TRBV6-1	TRBJ2-6	TGTGCCAGCAGTTCGATAGGGGGGGCCAACGTCCTGACTTTC	CASSSIGGANVLTF
NA	NA	TRBV27	TRBJ2-1	TGTGCCAGCAGTTTATCTCCCCGGGGCGGTTCCAATGAGCAGTTCTTC	CASSLSPRGGSNEQFF
TRBD1	NA	TRBV5-1	TRBJ2-1	TGCGCCAGCAGCTTGGTGGACAGGGATGTGAATGAGCAGTTCTTC	CASSLVDRDVNEQFF
NA	NA	TRBV27	TRBJ1-6	TGTGCCAGCAGTTTACCCCACTATAATTCACCCCTCCACTTT	CASSLPHYNSPLHF
NA	NA	TRBV6-1	TRBJ2-1	TGTGCCAGCAGTAGCTCGATCGGGTCCTACAATGAGCAGTTCTTC	CASSSSIGSYNEQFF
NA	NA	TRBV29-1	TRBJ2-3	TGCAGCGTTCAGGGGCGGATGACAGATACGCAGTATTTT	CSVQGRMTDTQYF
NA	NA	TRBV11-2	TRBJ2-2	TGTGCCAGCAGCTTAGTAAGGGGAACCGGGGAGCTGTTTTTT	CASSLVRGTGELFF
NA	NA	TRBV6-1	TRBJ1-4	TGTGCCAGCAGGTTTAATGAAAAACTGTTTTTT	CASRFNEKLFF
TRBD1	NA	TRBV30	TRBJ1-2	TGTGCCTGGAGTGTATCTGGACAGGGCGGCTATGGCTACACCTTC	CAWSVSGQGGYGYTF
TRBD2	NA	TRBV7-8	TRBJ2-1	TGTGCCAGCAGGTCCGCGGGACTAGCGGGAAGAGAGCAGTTCTTC	CASRSAGLAGREQFF
TRBD1	NA	TRBV2	TRBJ2-5	TGTGCCAGCAGTCCGGACAGGGGGCAGGAGACCCAGTACTTC	CASSPDRGQETQYF
NA	NA	TRBV5-1	TRBJ2-3	TGCGCCAGCAGCAGGGCAGATACGCAGTATTTT	CASSRADTQYF